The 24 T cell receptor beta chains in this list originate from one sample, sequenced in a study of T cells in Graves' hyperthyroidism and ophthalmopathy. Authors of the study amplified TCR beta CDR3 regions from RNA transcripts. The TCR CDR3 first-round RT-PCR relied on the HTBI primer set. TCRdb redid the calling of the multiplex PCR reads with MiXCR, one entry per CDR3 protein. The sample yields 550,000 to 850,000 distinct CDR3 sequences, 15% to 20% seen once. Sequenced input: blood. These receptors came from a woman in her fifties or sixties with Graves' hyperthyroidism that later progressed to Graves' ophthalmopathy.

DNA of the CDR3: TGTGCCAGCAGATCTAAACAGACTAGCTCTGGAAACACCATATATTTT. This codes for CASRSKQTSSGNTIYF. The V gene is TRBV6-2 or TRBV6-3, the J gene TRBJ1-3; D is undetermined. Germline values: CDR1 MNHEY, CDR2 SVGEGT. V lost 6 bases and J lost 0, with 15 bases in between. The CDR3 extends over 16 amino acids.

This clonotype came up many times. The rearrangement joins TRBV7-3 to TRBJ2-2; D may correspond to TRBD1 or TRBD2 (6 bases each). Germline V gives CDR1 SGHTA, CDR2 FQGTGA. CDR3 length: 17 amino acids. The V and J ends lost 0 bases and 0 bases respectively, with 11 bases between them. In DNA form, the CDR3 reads TGTGCCAGCAGCTTAACGCCCGGGGGCGCGAACACCGGGGAGCTGTTTTTT. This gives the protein CASSLTPGGANTGELFF. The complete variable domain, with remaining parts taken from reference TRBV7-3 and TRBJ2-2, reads GAGVSQTPSNKVTEKGKYVELRCDPISGHTALYWYRQSLGQGPEFLIYFQGTGAADDSGLPNDRFFAVRPEGSVSTLKIQRTERGDSAVYLCASSLTPGGANTGELFFGEGSRLTVL.

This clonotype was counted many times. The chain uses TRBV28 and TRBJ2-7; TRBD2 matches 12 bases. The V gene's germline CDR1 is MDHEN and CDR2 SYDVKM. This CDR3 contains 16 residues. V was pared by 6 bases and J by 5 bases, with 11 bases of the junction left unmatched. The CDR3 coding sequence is TGTGCCAGCAGCGATCCTAGCGGGGGGGCCCCCCACGAGCAGTACTTC. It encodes CASSDPSGGAPHEQYF.

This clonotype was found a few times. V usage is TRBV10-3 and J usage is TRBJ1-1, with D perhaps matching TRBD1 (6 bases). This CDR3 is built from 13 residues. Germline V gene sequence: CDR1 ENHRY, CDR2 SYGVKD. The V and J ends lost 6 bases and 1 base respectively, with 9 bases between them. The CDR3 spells CAIRDSRNTEAFF. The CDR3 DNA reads TGTGCCATCAGGGACAGTAGGAACACTGAAGCTTTCTTT.

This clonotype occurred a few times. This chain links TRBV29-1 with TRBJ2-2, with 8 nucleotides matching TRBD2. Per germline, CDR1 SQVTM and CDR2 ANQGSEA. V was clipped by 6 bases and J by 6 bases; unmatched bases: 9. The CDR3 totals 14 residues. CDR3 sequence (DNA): TGCAGCGTCCCGGGTAGCGGGGAAGCCGGGGAGCTGTTTTTT. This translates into CSVPGSGEAGELFF.

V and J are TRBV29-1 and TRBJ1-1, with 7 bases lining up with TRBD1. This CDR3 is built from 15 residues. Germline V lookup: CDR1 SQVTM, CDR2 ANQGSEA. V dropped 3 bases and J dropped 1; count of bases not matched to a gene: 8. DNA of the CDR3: TGCAGCGTTGAGCGTCCCGGGACAGAGAACACTGAAGCTTTCTTT. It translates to CSVERPGTENTEAFF.

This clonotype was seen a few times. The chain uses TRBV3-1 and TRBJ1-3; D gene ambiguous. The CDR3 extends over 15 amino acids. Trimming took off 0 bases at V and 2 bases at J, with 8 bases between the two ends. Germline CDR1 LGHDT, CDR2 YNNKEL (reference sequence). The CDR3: CASSQDSTAGNTIYF. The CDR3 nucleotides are TGTGCCAGCAGCCAAGATTCGACGGCTGGAAACACCATATATTTT.

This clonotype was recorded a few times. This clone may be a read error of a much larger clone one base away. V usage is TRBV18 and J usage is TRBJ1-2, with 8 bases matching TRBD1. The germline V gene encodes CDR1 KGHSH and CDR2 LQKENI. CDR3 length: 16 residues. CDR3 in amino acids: CASSPDRGIANYGCTF. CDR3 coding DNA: TGTGCCAGCTCGCCCGACAGGGGAATCGCTAACTATGGCTGCACCTTC.

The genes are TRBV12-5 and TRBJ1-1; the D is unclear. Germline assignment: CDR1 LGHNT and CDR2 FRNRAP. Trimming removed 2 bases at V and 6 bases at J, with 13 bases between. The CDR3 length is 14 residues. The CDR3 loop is CASGLPYGESEAFF. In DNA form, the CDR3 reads TGTGCTAGTGGTTTGCCCTATGGGGAATCTGAAGCTTTCTTT.

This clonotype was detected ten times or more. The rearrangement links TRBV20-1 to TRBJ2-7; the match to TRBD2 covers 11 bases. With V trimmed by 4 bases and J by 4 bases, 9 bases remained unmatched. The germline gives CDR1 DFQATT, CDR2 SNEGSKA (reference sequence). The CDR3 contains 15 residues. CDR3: CSATTSGGPLYEQYF. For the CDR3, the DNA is TGCAGTGCTACCACTAGCGGGGGACCATTATACGAGCAGTACTTC.

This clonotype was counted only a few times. For the CDR3, the DNA is TGTGCCAGCAGTTCGACGGCTTCTAGCACAGATACGCAGTATTTT. Its translation is CASSSTASSTDTQYF. The rearrangement links TRBV25-1 to TRBJ2-3; D call uncertain. The CDR3 has 15 residues. The V gene lost 5 bases and the J gene lost 0 bases, with 12 bases spanning the gap. The V gene's germline CDR1 is MGHDK and CDR2 SYGVNS.

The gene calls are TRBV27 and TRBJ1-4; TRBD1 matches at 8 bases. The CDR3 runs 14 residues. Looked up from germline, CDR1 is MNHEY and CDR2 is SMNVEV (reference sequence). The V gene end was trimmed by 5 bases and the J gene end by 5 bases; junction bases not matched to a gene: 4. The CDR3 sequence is CASSLWTGNEKLFF. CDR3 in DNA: TGTGCCAGCAGTCTGTGGACAGGGAATGAAAAACTGTTTTTT. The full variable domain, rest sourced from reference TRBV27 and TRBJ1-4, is EAQVTQNPRYLITVTGKKLTVTCSQNMNHEYMSWYRQDPGLGLRQIYYSMNVEVTDKGDVPEGYKVSRKEKRNFPLILESPSPNQTSLYFCASSLWTGNEKLFFGSGTQLSVL.

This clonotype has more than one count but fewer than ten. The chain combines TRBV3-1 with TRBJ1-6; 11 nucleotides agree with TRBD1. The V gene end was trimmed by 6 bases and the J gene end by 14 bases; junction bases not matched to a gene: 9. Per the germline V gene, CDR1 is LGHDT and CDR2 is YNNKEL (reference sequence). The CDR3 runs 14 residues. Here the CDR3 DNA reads TGTGCCAGCAGTTCGGGACAGGGGGTCACGGCCCTCCACTTT. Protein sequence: CASSSGQGVTALHF.

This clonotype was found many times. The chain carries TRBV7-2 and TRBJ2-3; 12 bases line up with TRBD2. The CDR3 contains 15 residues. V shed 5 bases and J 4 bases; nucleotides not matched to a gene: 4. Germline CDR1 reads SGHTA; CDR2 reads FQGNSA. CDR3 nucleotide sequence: TGTGCCAGCAGCCCCACTAGCGGGGGGCCAGATACGCAGTATTTT. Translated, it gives CASSPTSGGPDTQYF.

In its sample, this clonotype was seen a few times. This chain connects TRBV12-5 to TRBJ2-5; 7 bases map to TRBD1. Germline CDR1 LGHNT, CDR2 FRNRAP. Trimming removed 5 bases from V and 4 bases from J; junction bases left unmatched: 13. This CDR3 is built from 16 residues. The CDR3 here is CASGPIDRVRGETQYF. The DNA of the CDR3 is TGTGCTAGTGGTCCGATTGACAGGGTGAGGGGAGAGACCCAGTACTTC. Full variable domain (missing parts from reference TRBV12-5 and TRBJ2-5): DARVTQTPRHKVTEMGQEVTMRCQPILGHNTVFWYRQTMMQGLELLAYFRNRAPLDDSGMPKDRFSAEMPDATLATLKIQPSEPRDSAVYFCASGPIDRVRGETQYFGPGTRLLVL.

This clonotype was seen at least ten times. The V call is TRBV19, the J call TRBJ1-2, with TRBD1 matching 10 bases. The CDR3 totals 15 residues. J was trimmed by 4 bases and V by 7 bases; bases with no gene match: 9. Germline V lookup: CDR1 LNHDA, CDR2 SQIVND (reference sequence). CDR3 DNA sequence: TGTGCCAGTACCCTGGGACAGGGGAAGAGCTATGGCTACACCTTC. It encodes CASTLGQGKSYGYTF.

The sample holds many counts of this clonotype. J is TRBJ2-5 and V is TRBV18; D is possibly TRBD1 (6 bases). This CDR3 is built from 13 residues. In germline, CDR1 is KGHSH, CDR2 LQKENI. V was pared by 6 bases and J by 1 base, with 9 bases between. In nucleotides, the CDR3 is TGTGCCAGCTCTGGGGACACCCAAGAGACCCAGTACTTC. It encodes CASSGDTQETQYF.

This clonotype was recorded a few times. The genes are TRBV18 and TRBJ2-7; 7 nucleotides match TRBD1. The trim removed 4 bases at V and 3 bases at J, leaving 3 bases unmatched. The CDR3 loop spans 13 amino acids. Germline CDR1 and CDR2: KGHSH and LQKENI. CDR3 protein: CASSQGANYEQYF. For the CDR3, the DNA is TGTGCCAGCTCACAGGGGGCGAACTACGAGCAGTACTTC. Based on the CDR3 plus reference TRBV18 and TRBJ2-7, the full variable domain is NAGVMQNPRHLVRRRGQEARLRCSPMKGHSHVYWYRQLPEEGLKFMVYLQKENIIDESGMPKERFSAEFPKEGPSILRIQQVVRGDSAAYFCASSQGANYEQYFGPGTRLTVT.

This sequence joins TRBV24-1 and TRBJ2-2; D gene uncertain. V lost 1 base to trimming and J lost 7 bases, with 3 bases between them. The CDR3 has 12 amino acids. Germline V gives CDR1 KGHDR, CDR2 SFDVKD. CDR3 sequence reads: CATSDFGGELFF. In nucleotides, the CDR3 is TGTGCCACCAGTGATTTCGGCGGGGAGCTGTTTTTT.

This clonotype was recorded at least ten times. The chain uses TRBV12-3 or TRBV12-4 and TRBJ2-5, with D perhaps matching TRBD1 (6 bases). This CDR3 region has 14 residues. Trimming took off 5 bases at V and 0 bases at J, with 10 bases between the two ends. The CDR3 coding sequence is TGTGCCAGCAGTAAGAGGGGGTACCAAGAGACCCAGTACTTC. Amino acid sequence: CASSKRGYQETQYF.

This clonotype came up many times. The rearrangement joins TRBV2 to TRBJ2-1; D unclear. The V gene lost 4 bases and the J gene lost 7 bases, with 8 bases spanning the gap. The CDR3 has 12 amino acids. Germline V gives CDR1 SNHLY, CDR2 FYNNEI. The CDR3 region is CASSGWGNEQFF. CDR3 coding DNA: TGTGCCAGCAGTGGCTGGGGAAATGAGCAGTTCTTC.

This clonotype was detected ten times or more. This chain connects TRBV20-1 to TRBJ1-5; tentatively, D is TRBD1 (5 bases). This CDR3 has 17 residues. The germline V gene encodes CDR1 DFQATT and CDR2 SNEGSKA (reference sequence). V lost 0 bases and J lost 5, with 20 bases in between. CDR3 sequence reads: CSARDQTGGAVYQPQHF. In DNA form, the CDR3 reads TGCAGTGCTAGAGATCAGACGGGAGGGGCAGTTTATCAGCCCCAGCATTTT.

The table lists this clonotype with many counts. The CDR3 here is CASSFFTTDTQYF. CDR3 in DNA: TGTGCCAGCAGCTTCTTTACCACAGATACGCAGTATTTT. V and J are TRBV7-3 and TRBJ2-3; D call uncertain. Trimming pared 3 bases from V and 2 bases from J, leaving 6 bases between. CDR1 and CDR2 (germline): SGHTA, FQGTGA. The CDR3 loop spans 13 amino acids.

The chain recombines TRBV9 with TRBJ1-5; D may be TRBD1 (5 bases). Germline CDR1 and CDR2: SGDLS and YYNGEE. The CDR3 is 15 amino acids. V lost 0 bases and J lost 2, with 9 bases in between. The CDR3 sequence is CASSVEGKGNQPQHF. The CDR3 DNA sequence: TGTGCCAGCAGCGTAGAGGGGAAGGGCAATCAGCCCCAGCATTTT. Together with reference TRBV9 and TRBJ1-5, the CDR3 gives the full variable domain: DSGVTQTPKHLITATGQRVTLRCSPRSGDLSVYWYQQSLDQGLQFLIQYYNGEERAKGNILERFSAQQFPDLHSELNLSSLELGDSALYFCASSVEGKGNQPQHFGDGTRLSIL.